What follows are 14 T cell receptor beta chains derived from one specimen sequenced in a study of early T cells in non-severe SARS-CoV-2 infection. TCRdb re-derived calls from the 5' RACE reads in MiXCR, one entry per CDR3 protein. This sample has approximately 40,000 distinct CDR3 sequences; 11% occur once, and the top ten carry around 9.8%. The sequenced sample consisted of whole blood. The source is an adult who was a healthcare worker with PCR-confirmed SARS-CoV-2 infection or an uninfected control (not recorded which).

There are many counts of this clonotype. V and J are TRBV29-1 and TRBJ2-1; D gene unclear. This CDR3 is 13 amino acids long. Germline CDR1 SQVTM, CDR2 ANQGSEA. V was shortened by 8 bases and J by 3 bases, with 14 bases between the two germline ends. This CDR3 reads CSPLVDGYNEQFF. The CDR3 nucleotides read TGCAGCCCCCTAGTGGACGGCTACAATGAGCAGTTCTTC.

This clonotype was picked up many times. The chain joins TRBV5-5 to TRBJ1-1; D remains ambiguous. The CDR3 contains 13 residues. Germline CDR1 and CDR2: SGHKS and YYEKEE (reference sequence). Trimming removed 3 bases at V and 1 base at J, with 7 bases between. CDR3 nucleotides: TGTGCCAGCAGCTCTGTACCGAACACTGAAGCTTTCTTT. Translated, it gives CASSSVPNTEAFF.

The chain uses TRBV3-1 and TRBJ1-4; no clear D gene. The CDR3 is made up of 13 amino acids. Germline V CDR1 and CDR2: LGHDT, YNNKEL (reference sequence). Trimming stripped 1 base from V and 8 bases from J, with 8 bases between. CDR3 amino acids: CASSQVVWEKLFF. The CDR3 coding sequence is TGTGCCAGCAGCCAAGTAGTGTGGGAAAAACTGTTTTTT.

This clonotype was observed a handful of times. This chain connects TRBV7-2 to TRBJ1-2; D not resolved. The CDR3 extends over 14 amino acids. Per the germline V gene, CDR1 is SGHTA and CDR2 is FQGNSA. Trimming pared 1 base from V and 6 bases from J, leaving 12 bases between. DNA of the CDR3: TGTGCCAGCAGCTTAGACCAAAACCCGAATGGCTACACCTTC. It yields the protein CASSLDQNPNGYTF.

The chain has TRBV29-1 and TRBJ1-1; maybe TRBD1 (6 bases). CDR3 size: 12 residues. From germline, CDR1 is SQVTM and CDR2 ANQGSEA. The ends were cut back, 7 bases at V and 1 base at J, with 10 bases in the middle. The CDR3 loop reads CSAGQTNTEAFF. For the CDR3, the DNA is TGCAGCGCCGGACAGACGAACACTGAAGCTTTCTTT.

This clonotype was seen repeatedly, ten times or more. This rearrangement joins TRBV3-1 to TRBJ1-1; no firm D call. Deletions cut 6 bases from V and 2 bases from J, with 16 bases between. CDR1 is LGHDT and CDR2 is YNNKEL in the germline V gene (reference sequence). The length of the CDR3 is 15 residues. This CDR3 is CASRTSRGGNTEAFF. CDR3 coding DNA: TGTGCCAGCAGGACATCCCGAGGTGGAAACACTGAAGCTTTCTTT. Filled out from reference TRBV3-1 and TRBJ1-1, the complete variable domain reads DTAVSQTPKYLVTQMGNDKSIKCEQNLGHDTMYWYKQDSKKFLKIMFSYNNKELIINETVPNRFSPKSPDKAHLNLHINSLELGDSAVYFCASRTSRGGNTEAFFGQGTRLTVV.

This clonotype was seen a handful of times. J is TRBJ2-1 and V is TRBV11-1, with no clear D. Trimming removed 7 bases from V and 6 bases from J, with 10 bases in between. This CDR3 region has 12 residues. Germline loops: CDR1 SGHAT, CDR2 FQDESV (reference sequence). The CDR3 region has the DNA TGTGCCAGCACCGCTGGGGTCAATGAGCAGTTCTTC. Translation: CASTAGVNEQFF.

This clonotype appeared many times. The J gene is TRBJ1-6, the V gene TRBV30, with D unclear. V was pared by 5 bases and J by 13 bases, with 12 bases between. Germline V gene data show CDR1 as GTSNPN and CDR2 as SVGIG (reference sequence). The CDR3 consists of 11 residues. The CDR3 DNA sequence: TGTGCCTGGGACGCGCGCGGGCCCCTCCACTTT. Translation: CAWDARGPLHF.

This chain joins TRBV20-1 and TRBJ1-3; D gene unclear. The germline V gene has CDR1 DFQATT and CDR2 SNEGSKA (reference sequence). V was cut by 1 base and J by 4 bases, with 5 bases left in between. This CDR3 contains 12 residues. This CDR3 is CSARAPGNTIYF. The CDR3, as DNA: TGCAGTGCTAGAGCACCCGGAAACACCATATATTTT.

In its sample, this clonotype was seen many times. V gene TRBV5-4 combines with J gene TRBJ2-5, with a possible D match to TRBD2 (5 bases). This CDR3 comprises 15 residues. Looked up from germline, CDR1 is SGHNT and CDR2 is YYREEE (reference sequence). Trimming stripped 0 bases from V and 2 bases from J, with 11 bases between. CDR3 in DNA: TGTGCCAGCAGCTTGGGCGGACTTTCTCAAGAGACCCAGTACTTC. Protein product: CASSLGGLSQETQYF.

By share of the sample, this clonotype is medium-sized. The V and J genes are TRBV7-3 and TRBJ2-2; no firm D call. The CDR3 sequence is 14 residues long. Germline V gene lookup returns CDR1 SGHTA and CDR2 FQGTGA. V lost 5 bases to trimming and J lost 6 bases, with 13 bases between them. In DNA, the CDR3 is TGTGCCAGCAGCGCCCGCGCGGTCTCCGGGGAGCTGTTTTTT. It translates to CASSARAVSGELFF.

J is TRBJ1-2 and V is TRBV10-2; a possible D gene is TRBD1 (6 bases). From germline, CDR1 is WSHSY and CDR2 SAAADI. V was pared by 6 bases and J by 11 bases, with 16 bases between. The CDR3 runs to 12 residues. CDR3 loop: CASSGDKTRYTF. For the CDR3, the DNA is TGCGCCAGCAGCGGGGACAAAACTAGATACACCTTC.

This clonotype has a count of ten or more. J is TRBJ2-1 and V is TRBV28; 7 bases fit TRBD2. The V and J ends lost 8 bases and 7 bases, in that order; junction bases with no gene match: 14. CDR3 length equals 15 residues. CDR1 MDHEN and CDR2 SYDVKM come from the germline V gene. Written as DNA, the CDR3 is TGTGCCAGCTTGGGGAGCGGAAGGGGAGGGAATGAGCAGTTCTTC. It codes for CASLGSGRGGNEQFF.

The chain links TRBV6-1 to TRBJ1-6; D perhaps matches TRBD1 (6 bases). Germline CDR1 and CDR2: MNHNS and SASEGT. The V end was cut by 6 bases, the J end by 4 bases, with 10 bases between. This CDR3 spans 14 amino acids. The CDR3 is CASSAGQYNSPLHF. The CDR3 DNA follows: TGTGCCAGCAGCGCCGGACAGTATAATTCACCCCTCCACTTT.